Below are 8 T cell receptor beta chains sequenced from a single sample in a study of T cells in Graves' hyperthyroidism and ophthalmopathy. Regions amplified from RNA transcripts were the TCR beta CDR3 regions. A set of HTBI primers served as the primers for a first-round RT-PCR of the TCR CDR3. In TCRdb, the multiplex PCR reads were re-called with MiXCR into one record per CDR3 protein. The data hold more than 550,000 distinct CDR3 sequences, with 45% observed a single time. Sample: peripheral blood or thyroid tissue (not recorded which). Receptors originate from an adult man with Graves' disease, either hyperthyroidism or ophthalmopathy (not recorded which).

The chain uses TRBV12-3 or TRBV12-4 and TRBJ1-1; D is uncertain. Trimming stripped 3 bases from V and 4 bases from J, with 12 bases between. CDR3 size: 14 residues. DNA for the CDR3: TGTGCCAGCAGTTTTGGGGTGCCGGGCACTGAAGCTTTCTTT. It specifies CASSFGVPGTEAFF.

In this sample, this clonotype turned up many times. This chain joins TRBV7-8 and TRBJ1-1; D possibly corresponds to TRBD1 (6 bases). From germline, CDR1 is SGHVS and CDR2 FQNEAQ. This CDR3 spans 14 amino acids. V was pared by 2 bases and J by 7 bases, with 14 bases between. As DNA, the CDR3 is TGTGCCAGCAGCTTATTACAGGGTCCCGTTGAAGCTTTCTTT. This translates into CASSLLQGPVEAFF.

On this clonotype: A much larger clone lies a single base off, so this may be a read error. V is TRBV29-1 and J is TRBJ1-3; D gene ambiguous. This CDR3 spans 14 amino acids. Germline CDR1 and CDR2: SQVTM and ANQGSEA. The V end was cut by 4 bases, the J end by 4 bases, with 14 bases between. The CDR3 DNA reads as TGCAGCGTTGGAATTCGGCATGCAGGAAACACCATATATTTT. As protein: CSVGIRHAGNTIYF.

On this clonotype itself: Just one base apart from a much larger clone, this may be a read error. This chain joins TRBV7-9 and TRBJ2-7; D is possibly TRBD2 (6 bases). This CDR3 has 13 residues. Germline V lookup: CDR1 SEHNR, CDR2 FQNEAQ (reference sequence). The germline V and J ends were trimmed by 0 bases and 8 bases, with 11 bases remaining between them. The CDR3 reads CASSLAGGHKQYF. The CDR3 nucleotides are TGTGCCAGCAGCTTAGCGGGAGGCCACAAGCAGTACTTC.

To note about this clonotype: This may be a read error: a much more frequent sequence differs by one nucleotide. CDR3 residues: CATSRDWLAFF. As DNA, the CDR3 is TGTGCCACCAGCAGAGATTGGTTAGCTTTCTTT. The rearrangement links TRBV15 to TRBJ1-1, with D hard to call. The germline V and J ends were trimmed by 0 bases and 10 bases, with 6 bases remaining between them. CDR1 is LNHNV, CDR2 YYDKDF, per germline (reference sequence). This CDR3 is built from 11 residues.

In the case of this clonotype: This may stem from a read error, because a much larger clone lies one nucleotide away. The chain combines TRBV6-1 with TRBJ2-5; TRBD2 aligns across 7 bases. CDR3 length: 15 amino acids. The V segment lost 3 bases and the J segment 2 bases; nucleotides outside the gene matches: 6. Germline-derived CDR1 and CDR2 are MNHNS and SASEGT. The CDR3 coding sequence is TGTGCCAGCAGTGAGCTTCTAGCGGAGCAAGAGACCCAGTACTTC. Its translation is CASSELLAEQETQYF.

V and J are TRBV5-1 and TRBJ1-2; a possible D gene is TRBD1 (5 bases). V was clipped by 4 bases and J by 0 bases, with 16 bases between them. The CDR3 is 16 amino acids. CDR1 is SGHRS, CDR2 YFSETQ, per germline. CDR3 amino acids: CASSPREGLSNYGYTF. The CDR3 DNA follows: TGCGCCAGCAGCCCCCGGGAGGGACTCTCTAACTATGGCTACACCTTC.

The chain employs TRBV12-3 or TRBV12-4 and TRBJ1-4; the D gene is possibly TRBD1 (5 bases). The CDR3 length is 16 residues. V lost 6 bases and J 3 bases, leaving 17 bases between the germline ends. The CDR3 region has the DNA TGTGCCAGCAGCCAAGATTGGGCAGGGTCTAATGAAAAACTGTTTTTT. It specifies CASSQDWAGSNEKLFF.